These 19 T cell receptor beta chains share one sample of origin, sequenced in a study of glioma-infiltrating T cells. Amplification of TCR alpha and beta CDR3 regions from RNA used iRepertoire nested multiplex PCR. In TCRdb, the multiplex PCR reads were re-called with MiXCR into one record per CDR3 protein. Among about 130,000 distinct CDR3 sequences listed, more than 20% were seen once. The sample was glioma tissue, nonneoplastic brain tissue, or PBMCs (not recorded which). These receptors were obtained from a human donor with low-grade glioma or glioblastoma, undergoing nonglioma brain surgery, or in good health (not recorded which).

This clonotype has ten or more counts. The CDR3 nucleotides read TGCAGTGCTAGAGGAGAACAGGGGGAGACCCAGTACTTC. The encoded protein is CSARGEQGETQYF. The chain recombines TRBV20-1 with TRBJ2-5, with 7 positions matching TRBD1. The ends lost 1 base at V and 5 bases at J; junction bases unmatched: 4. Germline V gives CDR1 DFQATT, CDR2 SNEGSKA (reference sequence). The CDR3 totals 13 residues.

In this sample, this clonotype turned up a few times. This sequence joins TRBV14 and TRBJ2-1; D possibly corresponds to TRBD2 (5 bases). From germline, CDR1 is SGHDN and CDR2 FVKESK. CDR3 length equals 15 residues. The V end was cut by 0 bases, the J end by 8 bases, with 14 bases between. CDR3 coding DNA: TGTGCCAGCAGCCAAGACCAACCGCGGGTGGATGAGCAGTTCTTC. This sequence encodes CASSQDQPRVDEQFF.

The V gene is TRBV2, the J gene TRBJ1-6; a possible D gene is TRBD1 (6 bases). V lost 7 bases and J 5 bases, leaving 9 bases between the germline ends. CDR3 length: 13 residues. CDR1 is SNHLY and CDR2 is FYNNEI in the germline V gene. The CDR3 reads CASMGTNNSPLHF. The DNA of the CDR3 is TGTGCCAGCATGGGGACAAATAATTCACCCCTCCACTTT.

This clonotype has ten or more counts. The rearrangement links TRBV20-1 to TRBJ2-5; D perhaps matches TRBD2 (5 bases). The germline gives CDR1 DFQATT, CDR2 SNEGSKA (reference sequence). Between the trimmed V and J ends, which lost 2 bases and 3 bases, there was a span of 13 bases. The CDR3 spans 14 residues. CDR3 in amino acids: CSARSPDWEETQYF. The DNA of the CDR3 is TGCAGTGCTAGATCCCCGGACTGGGAAGAGACCCAGTACTTC.

CDR3 bases: TGTGCCAGCAGTTTTCGCGGTCGGGGGGTCAGGGAGCTGTTTTTT. Amino acids: CASSFRGRGVRELFF. The chain is built from TRBV12-3 or TRBV12-4 and TRBJ2-2, with 7 bases that match TRBD2. V gave up 3 bases and J gave up 9 bases; unmatched junction bases: 10. The CDR3 is 15 amino acids.

This clonotype was detected only a few times. The V and J genes are TRBV20-1 and TRBJ1-3, with no clear D. This CDR3 has 12 amino acids. V was clipped by 6 bases and J by 0 bases, with 6 bases between them. Per the germline V gene, CDR1 is DFQATT and CDR2 is SNEGSKA (reference sequence). Here the CDR3 DNA reads TGCAGTGCGATTGCCTCTGGAAACACCATATATTTT. This codes for CSAIASGNTIYF.

This clonotype was found a few times. The chain joins TRBV10-3 to TRBJ2-1; 7 bases map to TRBD1. Germline CDR1 reads ENHRY; CDR2 reads SYGVKD. Trimming took 6 bases from V and 5 from J; bases not matched to a gene: 4. CDR3 length: 13 amino acids. For the CDR3, the DNA is TGTGCCATCAGCGGACAGGAGAACAATGAGCAGTTCTTC. This translates into CAISGQENNEQFF.

This chain uses TRBV16 with TRBJ2-1; perhaps TRBD1 as D (6 bases). Germline V CDR1 and CDR2: KGHSY, FQNENV. Deletions cut 6 bases from V and 8 bases from J, with 14 bases between. This CDR3 has 13 amino acids. In DNA, the CDR3 is TGTGCCAGCAGTATTGGACAGAGGGATGAGCAGTTCTTC. It translates to CASSIGQRDEQFF.

This chain joins TRBV2 and TRBJ2-3; the match to TRBD2 covers 9 bases. With V trimmed by 8 bases and J by 2 bases, 5 bases remained unmatched. This CDR3 has 14 amino acids. Germline-derived CDR1 and CDR2 are SNHLY and FYNNEI. In DNA form, the CDR3 reads TGTGCCAGCGTAGCGGGAGAGGACACAGATACGCAGTATTTT. This gives the protein CASVAGEDTDTQYF. The complete variable domain, with remaining parts taken from reference TRBV2 and TRBJ2-3, reads EPEVTQTPSHQVTQMGQEVILRCVPISNHLYFYWYRQILGQKVEFLVSFYNNEISEKSEIFDDQFSVERPDGSNFTLKIRSTKLEDSAMYFCASVAGEDTDTQYFGPGTRLTVL.

A note on this clonotype: A single base separates this from a much larger clone, so it may be a read error. V is TRBV20-1 and J is TRBJ1-1; D gene unclear. Per germline, CDR1 DFQATT and CDR2 SNEGSKA (reference sequence). The CDR3 runs to 13 residues. CDR3 sequence: CGAATLVNTEAFF. In DNA form, the CDR3 reads TGCGGTGCTGCTACACTAGTGAACACTGAAGCTTTCTTT.

A few counts support this clonotype. The chain uses TRBV29-1 and TRBJ2-3; the D call may be TRBD1 or TRBD2 (5 bases each). The CDR3 spans 13 residues. Between the trimmed V and J ends, which lost 8 bases and 1 base, there was a span of 13 bases. The germline V gene has CDR1 SQVTM and CDR2 ANQGSEA. CDR3: CSHPGDGTDTQYF. The CDR3 coding sequence is TGCAGCCACCCCGGGGACGGCACAGATACGCAGTATTTT.

In its sample, this clonotype was seen many times. The chain links TRBV27 to TRBJ2-3; tentative D call: TRBD2 (6 bases). The V end lost 2 bases, the J end lost 6 bases, and 12 bases lay between the germline ends. Per germline, CDR1 MNHEY and CDR2 SMNVEV (reference sequence). This CDR3 has 14 amino acids. The CDR3 DNA reads TGTGCCAGCAGTTTAACGACTCGGGGGGATACGCAGTATTTT. Protein: CASSLTTRGDTQYF.

This chain joins TRBV20-1 and TRBJ2-5, with D possibly being TRBD1 or TRBD2 (5 bases each). The CDR3 consists of 15 residues. The germline CDR1 and CDR2 sequences are DFQATT and SNEGSKA (reference sequence). With 2 bases removed from V and 5 bases from J, the gap between germline ends came to 18 bases. The CDR3 region has the DNA TGCAGTGCTAGATGGGACCGCAACCCCGGGGAGACCCAGTACTTC. Translated, it gives CSARWDRNPGETQYF.

This clonotype was detected ten times or more. The chain carries TRBV6-1 and TRBJ2-1; 8 bases are shared with TRBD1. Germline loops: CDR1 MNHNS, CDR2 SASEGT. The CDR3 runs 12 residues. The junction had 4 bases not matched to a gene; V was cut back by 8 bases and J by 7 bases. The CDR3 nucleotides read TGTGCCAGCGCAACAGGGGGAAATGAGCAGTTCTTC. It is translated as CASATGGNEQFF.

This clonotype was seen only a few times. This rearrangement joins TRBV28 to TRBJ1-2, with TRBD1 matching over 7 bases. With 7 bases clipped from V and 4 bases from J, the junction kept 9 bases outside the gene matches. This CDR3 region has 14 residues. In germline, CDR1 is MDHEN, CDR2 SYDVKM. Written as DNA, the CDR3 is TGTGCCAGCACTCCGGGCGGGACAGCCTATGGCTACACCTTC. It yields the protein CASTPGGTAYGYTF.

In regard to this clonotype: A read error may explain this, as a much larger clone is one base away. The CDR3 nucleotides are TGTGCCAGCAGTTACCCCCGCACGTGGCCCAACTACGAGCAGTACGTC. Amino acids: CASSYPRTWPNYEQYV. The chain has TRBV6-2 or TRBV6-3 and TRBJ2-7; D is unresolved. With 2 bases removed from V and 3 bases from J, the gap between germline ends came to 17 bases. Germline V lookup: CDR1 MNHEY, CDR2 SVGEGT. The CDR3 totals 16 residues.

The chain has TRBV4-1 and TRBJ1-2, with D unresolved. V lost 0 bases, J lost 4 bases, and 6 bases lay in between. CDR1 is MGHRA, CDR2 YSYEKL, per germline. The CDR3 loop spans 13 amino acids. CDR3 amino acids: CASSQDHTYGYTF. CDR3 DNA sequence: TGCGCCAGCAGCCAAGATCACACCTATGGCTACACCTTC.

On this clonotype itself: A much larger clone lies a single base off, so this may be a read error. V gene TRBV28 combines with J gene TRBJ2-1, with 7 bases that match TRBD1. The CDR3 loop spans 17 amino acids. Germline CDR1 is MDHEN and CDR2 is SYDVKM. CDR3 sequence reads: CASSLDSLAGGYNEKFF. CDR3 coding DNA: TGTGCCAGCAGTTTAGACTCCCTAGCAGGGGGTTACAATGAGAAGTTCTTC.

Many counts were recorded for this clonotype. The chain combines TRBV7-2 with TRBJ2-7; D unclear. The CDR3 has 11 residues. Germline V gene lookup returns CDR1 SGHTA and CDR2 FQGNSA. The germline V and J ends were trimmed by 1 base and 4 bases, with 2 bases remaining between them. The CDR3 reads CASSLEYEQYV. The CDR3 DNA follows: TGTGCCAGCAGCTTAGAGTACGAGCAGTACGTC.